These 16 T cell receptor beta chains were all obtained from the same sample, sequenced in a study of T cell clonality in common variable immunodeficiency. Profiling relied on immunoSEQ multiplex PCR, and the TCRdb table lists in-frame clones only, not all of them. There are about 42,000 clones in the sample, none observed a single time. Sequenced input: peripheral blood mononuclear cells. These receptors originate from a person aged 18 to 75 in good health.

This clone was detected ten times or more. The CDR3 end lies 3 residues beyond the end of the read and is filled in from the germline J gene. V and J are TRBV10-3 and TRBJ1-5, with D perhaps matching TRBD1 (6 bases). The CDR3 contains 19 residues. V was trimmed by 3 bases and J by 1 base, leaving 22 bases between them. Germline V gene data show CDR1 as ENHRY and CDR2 as SYGVKD. The CDR3 DNA, read in part, is TGTGCCATCAGTGACCAAAGAGCGGGGGCCATGGGGAGCAATCAGCCC. This sequence encodes CAISDQRAGAMGSNQP. The CDR3 as a whole reads CAISDQRAGAMGSNQPQHF.

This clone was seen at least ten times. The sequence runs out 3 residues before the end of the CDR3; the remainder is reconstructed from the germline J gene. The chain joins TRBV19 to TRBJ2-3; 14 bases line up with TRBD2. The CDR3 is 15 residues long. Per germline, CDR1 LNHDA and CDR2 SQIVND (reference sequence). The part of the CDR3 DNA that was read is TGTGCCAGTAGTCCGGGACTAGCGGGGGTTCAAACG. It yields the protein CASSPGLAGVQT. From start to end, the CDR3 is CASSPGLAGVQTQYF.

The sample holds many counts of this clone. Read data end 3 residues before the CDR3 end; the end is taken from the germline J gene. The chain links TRBV2 to TRBJ1-1; D might be TRBD1 (5 bases). The CDR3 has 14 residues. Germline values: CDR1 SNHLY, CDR2 FYNNEI. V shed 8 bases and J shed 1 base, with 14 bases lying between them. The sequenced part of the CDR3 DNA is TGTGCCAGCGTTCGGGCAGGGCAGAACACTGAA. This gives the protein CASVRAGQNTE. The whole CDR3 reads CASVRAGQNTEAFF.

This clone was counted many times. The read halts 3 residues ahead of the CDR3 end, with the missing end drawn from the germline J gene. The rearrangement joins TRBV2 to TRBJ2-2, with 8 bases that match TRBD1. CDR1 is SNHLY, CDR2 FYNNEI, per germline. V shed 7 bases and J 6 bases; nucleotides not matched to a gene: 7. There are 14 residues in the CDR3. CDR3 sequence reads: CASNFDRGAGELFF. CDR3 bases read: TGTGCCAGCAACTTCGACAGGGGCGCCGGGGAG.

This clone was detected ten times or more. The CDR3 goes on 3 residues after the read ends, and that part is filled in from the germline J gene. The chain couples TRBV20-1 to TRBJ1-1, with 8 bases aligning to TRBD1. CDR3 length equals 12 residues. Germline CDR1 reads DFQATT; CDR2 reads SNEGSKA (reference sequence). The V gene end was trimmed by 7 bases and the J gene end by 3 bases; junction bases not matched to a gene: 4. CDR3 protein: CSGTGGYTEAFF. The CDR3 DNA, read in part, is TGCAGTGGAACAGGGGGGTACACTGAA.

This clone was detected ten times or more. The read falls 3 residues short of the CDR3 end, and the missing part is taken from the germline J gene. This chain uses TRBV30 with TRBJ1-1; D remains ambiguous. Germline assignment: CDR1 GTSNPN and CDR2 SVGIG (reference sequence). Trimming removed 0 bases from V and 5 bases from J, with 10 bases in between. This CDR3 comprises 13 residues. CDR3 DNA (partial): TGTGCCTGGAGTGTAAGCGGTCGGACTGAA. Encoded protein: CAWSVSGRTE. The entire CDR3 protein is CAWSVSGRTEAFF.

This clone was counted ten times or more. Read coverage stops 3 residues before the CDR3 terminus; the germline J gene supplies the remainder. The chain uses TRBV2 and TRBJ1-6; D is uncertain. V lost 2 bases and J 0 bases, leaving 8 bases between the germline ends. CDR1 and CDR2 (germline): SNHLY, FYNNEI. The CDR3 runs to 16 residues. The DNA read from the CDR3 is TGTGCCAGCAGTGAAATGGCGGGCTCCTATAATTCACCC. It translates to CASSEMAGSYNSP. The full-length CDR3 reads as CASSEMAGSYNSPLHF. Looking up the rest from reference TRBV2 and TRBJ1-6 gives the full variable domain: EPEVTQTPSHQVTQMGQEVILRCVPISNHLYFYWYRQILGQKVEFLVSFYNNEISEKSEIFDDQFSVERPDGSNFTLKIRSTKLEDSAMYFCASSEMAGSYNSPLHFGNGTRLTVT.

In this sample, this clone turned up many times. The read ends 3 residues before the CDR3 terminus; that terminus is restored from the germline J gene. The chain joins TRBV19 to TRBJ1-4; 10 nucleotides align to TRBD1. J lost 9 bases, V lost 3 bases, and 7 bases had no gene match. Germline loops: CDR1 LNHDA, CDR2 SQIVND (reference sequence). The CDR3 consists of 15 residues. The sequenced CDR3 bases are TGTGCCAGTAGTATCCGGACAGGGGGAGTGAAAAAA. Amino acid sequence: CASSIRTGGVKK. The CDR3 as a whole reads CASSIRTGGVKKLFF.

In regard to this clone: Read coverage stops 3 residues before the CDR3 terminus; the germline J gene supplies the remainder. The gene calls are TRBV6-2 or TRBV6-3 and TRBJ1-2, with D unclear. The germline V gene encodes CDR1 MNHEY and CDR2 SVGEGT. This CDR3 region has 11 residues. The DNA read from the CDR3 is TGTGCCAGCAGTTACGACTACGAC. It yields the protein CASSYDYD. In full, the CDR3 reads CASSYDYDYTF.

This clone has a handful of counts. The read falls 3 residues short of the CDR3 end, and the missing part is taken from the germline J gene. The rearrangement joins TRBV11-2 to TRBJ2-7, with D possibly matching TRBD1 (5 bases). The length of the CDR3 is 11 residues. With 7 bases removed from V and 5 bases from J, the gap between germline ends came to 9 bases. Per the germline V gene, CDR1 is SGHAT and CDR2 is FQNNGV. The sequenced part of the CDR3 DNA is TGTGCCAGCACTCAGGGAAACGAG. Translation gives CASTQGNE. The CDR3 reads in full as CASTQGNEQYF.

In its sample, this clone was seen many times. The CDR3 end is not reached by the read, which stops 3 residues before it; the germline J gene fills it in. The chain employs TRBV20-1 and TRBJ2-3, with 12 bases matching TRBD2. The V gene end was trimmed by 1 base and the J gene end by 2 bases; junction bases not matched to a gene: 1. The CDR3 has 15 residues. CDR1 and CDR2 from the germline V gene are DFQATT and SNEGSKA (reference sequence). Partial CDR3 DNA: TGCAGTGCTAGAGCTAGCGGGGGGGCCACAGATACG. Protein: CSARASGGATDT. In full, the CDR3 is CSARASGGATDTQYF.

This clone has ten or more counts. The DNA ends 3 residues before the CDR3 does, and the rest of the CDR3 is filled in from the germline J gene. The chain is built from TRBV5-1 and TRBJ2-3; unclear D gene. Trimming cost V 0 bases and J 3 bases, with 5 bases left between them. The CDR3 consists of 13 residues. Germline V gives CDR1 SGHRS, CDR2 YFSETQ. The part of the CDR3 DNA that was read is TGCGCCAGCAGCTTGGGCGGAACAGATACG. Residues: CASSLGGTDT. The full CDR3 protein is CASSLGGTDTQYF.

This clone appeared many times. The sequenced fragment ends 3 residues before the CDR3 boundary, so the rest is inferred from the germline J gene. V and J are TRBV18 and TRBJ2-6; 7 bases align to TRBD1. The V segment lost 3 bases and the J segment 0 bases; nucleotides outside the gene matches: 11. The CDR3 is made up of 19 amino acids. CDR1 is KGHSH and CDR2 is LQKENI in the germline V gene. The CDR3 spells CASSPLEGGLISGANVLTF. The CDR3 DNA, read in part, is TGTGCCAGCTCACCCTTGGAAGGGGGCTTAATCTCTGGGGCCAACGTC.

This clone has a count of ten or more. The CDR3 extends 3 residues past the end of the read, so its final part is completed from the germline J gene. The V gene is TRBV18, the J gene TRBJ2-3; 7 nucleotides match TRBD2. There are 18 residues in the CDR3. J gave up 2 bases and V 1 base, and 12 bases lay outside the gene matches. Germline CDR1 is KGHSH and CDR2 is LQKENI. The sequenced part of the CDR3 DNA is TGTGCCAGCTCACCACGGCTAGCGGACCCTCCCTACACAGATACG. This translates into CASSPRLADPPYTDT. The full-length CDR3 reads as CASSPRLADPPYTDTQYF. The full variable domain, rest sourced from reference TRBV18 and TRBJ2-3, is NAGVMQNPRHLVRRRGQEARLRCSPMKGHSHVYWYRQLPEEGLKFMVYLQKENIIDESGMPKERFSAEFPKEGPSILRIQQVVRGDSAAYFCASSPRLADPPYTDTQYFGPGTRLTVL.

This clone showed up many times. The part of the CDR3 DNA that was read is TGTGCCTGGAGCGCCGGGACTAGCGGCTCTGGGGCCAACGTC. It translates to CAWSAGTSGSGANV. The CDR3, in full, reads CAWSAGTSGSGANVLTF. This chain joins TRBV30 and TRBJ2-6; 11 nucleotides align to TRBD2. The read is 3 residues too short to cover the CDR3 end, so that end is filled in from the germline J gene. The CDR3 spans 17 residues. From germline, CDR1 is GTSNPN and CDR2 SVGIG (reference sequence). With V trimmed by 3 bases and J by 0 bases, 4 bases remained unmatched.

This clone was counted at least ten times. The observed sequence ends 3 residues before the CDR3 terminus, with the missing tail filled in from the germline J gene. The rearrangement links TRBV2 to TRBJ2-6; D possibly corresponds to TRBD2 (6 bases). The V gene's germline CDR1 is SNHLY and CDR2 FYNNEI. The germline V and J ends were trimmed by 3 bases and 2 bases, with 14 bases remaining between them. CDR3 size: 17 residues. The CDR3 sequence is CASSESIPGAGANVLTF. Partial CDR3 DNA: TGTGCCAGCAGTGAGAGTATTCCGGGGGCTGGGGCCAACGTC. Based on the CDR3 plus reference TRBV2 and TRBJ2-6, the full variable domain is EPEVTQTPSHQVTQMGQEVILRCVPISNHLYFYWYRQILGQKVEFLVSFYNNEISEKSEIFDDQFSVERPDGSNFTLKIRSTKLEDSAMYFCASSESIPGAGANVLTFGAGSRLTVL.